The present T cell receptor beta chain was sequenced within a study of cytomegalovirus exposure and HLA in healthy donors. Points from the study as a whole: Investigators reported 150 to 200 TCR beta chains as tied to cytomegalovirus. Exclusion as indistinguishable affected some V segments, including TRBV6-2 and TRBV6-3.

The V gene's germline CDR1 is GTSNPN and CDR2 SVGIG (reference sequence). The junction had 10 bases not matched to a gene; V was cut back by 3 bases and J by 3 bases. This CDR3 spans 15 amino acids. A remark on this clone: Antigen specificity is unknown.

PCR involved 60 Vbeta and 13 Jbeta primers. Some clones are missing from TCRdb's copy, which holds only in-frame ones; the method was immunoSEQ multiplex PCR. The data show 35,000 to 50,000 clones, with roughly 80% seen just once and roughly 1.4% held by the top ten. Sequencing input: PBMCs. The clonotype originates from a man between 25 and 39 years old in good health and CMV-seronegative. This chain links TRBV30 with TRBJ2-7, with 8 bases lining up with TRBD2. The CDR3 spells CAWSLGDGGVYEQYF. The DNA of the CDR3 is TGTGCCTGGAGCCTAGGGGACGGGGGGGTCTACGAGCAGTACTTC.